Presented here are 12 T cell receptor beta chains from one specimen sequenced in a study of cytomegalovirus exposure and HLA in healthy donors. This PCR relied on a set of 60 Vbeta primers and 13 Jbeta primers. TCRdb's table, derived via immunoSEQ multiplex PCR, lists solely in-frame clones and lacks some. The repertoire has 150,000 to 200,000 clones, 70% to 90% of them found once; the top ten carry under 2%. The sequenced sample was PBMCs. The receptors come from a woman aged 18-29 years in good health and CMV-seronegative.

This clone occurred a few times. The chain is built from TRBV5-1 and TRBJ1-1; TRBD1 matches 12 bases. The germline gives CDR1 SGHRS, CDR2 YFSETQ. This CDR3 region has 16 residues. V lost 3 bases and J lost 9; bases outside the gene matches: 12. The CDR3 bases are TGCGCCAGCAGCTCCGGGACAGGGGGCCCGGGGCGGAAAGCTTTCTTT. It yields the protein CASSSGTGGPGRKAFF.

The J gene is TRBJ2-3, the V gene TRBV5-1; 8 nucleotides match TRBD2. The CDR3 is made up of 14 amino acids. Germline-derived CDR1 and CDR2 are SGHRS and YFSETQ. The V gene end was trimmed by 2 bases and the J gene end by 2 bases; junction bases not matched to a gene: 1. The CDR3 here is CASSLAGVTDTQYF. The DNA of the CDR3 is TGCGCCAGCAGCTTAGCGGGAGTCACAGATACGCAGTATTTT. The whole variable domain, filled in from reference TRBV5-1 and TRBJ2-3, reads KAGVTQTPRYLIKTRGQQVTLSCSPISGHRSVSWYQQTPGQGLQFLFEYFSETQRNKGNFPGRFSGRQFSNSRSEMNVSTLELGDSALYLCASSLAGVTDTQYFGPGTRLTVL.

This chain links TRBV28 with TRBJ2-3, with 11 bases fitting TRBD2. The germline CDR1 and CDR2 sequences are MDHEN and SYDVKM. CDR3 length: 16 amino acids. Unmatched junction bases numbered 6, after V lost 5 bases and J lost 2 bases. In nucleotides, the CDR3 is TGTGCCAGCAGTGCCAGGACTAGCGGGTACACAGATACGCAGTATTTT. It yields the protein CASSARTSGYTDTQYF.

V is TRBV5-4 and J is TRBJ2-3; 9 bases match TRBD2. Germline lookup yields CDR1 SGHNT and CDR2 YYREEE (reference sequence). Germline trimming cut 2 bases from V and 2 bases from J; bases unmatched to any gene: 6. The CDR3 totals 16 residues. CDR3 protein: CASSFGASGVTDTQYF. As DNA, the CDR3 is TGTGCCAGCAGCTTTGGGGCTAGCGGGGTCACAGATACGCAGTATTTT.

The chain combines TRBV7-8 with TRBJ2-1; 11 bases fit TRBD2. This CDR3 spans 15 amino acids. The J segment lost 4 bases and the V segment lost 4 bases, leaving 3 bases of the junction unmatched. CDR1 is SGHVS and CDR2 is FQNEAQ in the germline V gene. The CDR3 nucleotides are TGTGCCAGCAGCTCCACTAGCGGGAGTTACAATGAGCAGTTCTTC. Amino acids: CASSSTSGSYNEQFF.

This clone was picked up a small number of times. This chain joins TRBV5-8 and TRBJ1-4; D not certain. This CDR3 is built from 12 residues. Germline V lookup: CDR1 SGHTS, CDR2 YDEGEE. V was shortened by 6 bases and J by 7 bases, with 10 bases between the two germline ends. CDR3 in DNA: TGTGCCAGCAAGACTCTTAGTGAAAAACTGTTTTTT. Translating it yields CASKTLSEKLFF.

The chain couples TRBV27 to TRBJ1-4; D might be TRBD1 (6 bases). With 5 bases removed from V and 6 bases from J, the gap between germline ends came to 16 bases. Germline CDR1 and CDR2: MNHEY and SMNVEV (reference sequence). The CDR3 has 15 amino acids. CDR3 amino acids: CASSNSQGGHEKLFF. Written as DNA, the CDR3 is TGTGCCAGCAGTAACTCACAGGGCGGTCATGAAAAACTGTTTTTT.

The chain joins TRBV11-2 to TRBJ2-1, with D maybe TRBD2 (6 bases). From germline, CDR1 is SGHAT and CDR2 FQNNGV. Trimming stripped 1 base from V and 6 bases from J, with 16 bases between. The CDR3 has 16 amino acids. The CDR3 DNA reads TGTGCCAGCAGCTTAGGAGCGGGTCCCCCTTCCAATGAGCAGTTCTTC. Residues: CASSLGAGPPSNEQFF. The entire variable domain, with the rest obtained from reference TRBV11-2 and TRBJ2-1, is as follows: EAGVAQSPRYKIIEKRQSVAFWCNPISGHATLYWYQQILGQGPKLLIQFQNNGVVDDSQLPKDRFSAERLKGVDSTLKIQPAKLEDSAVYLCASSLGAGPPSNEQFFGPGTRLTVL.

The chain couples TRBV7-9 to TRBJ1-3; 8 bases are shared with TRBD1. This CDR3 is 16 amino acids long. Germline V lookup: CDR1 SEHNR, CDR2 FQNEAQ (reference sequence). V was clipped by 5 bases and J by 2 bases; unmatched bases: 8. CDR3: CASSQTTGVAGNTIYF. The CDR3 coding sequence is TGTGCCAGCAGCCAAACGACAGGGGTCGCTGGAAACACCATATATTTT.

The rearrangement joins TRBV5-4 to TRBJ2-2; the D gene is possibly TRBD2 (6 bases). CDR1 and CDR2 (germline): SGHNT, YYREEE (reference sequence). V was trimmed by 4 bases and J by 4 bases, leaving 14 bases between them. The CDR3 spans 15 residues. The CDR3 reads CASSPRGLSTGELFF. In DNA form, the CDR3 reads TGTGCCAGCAGCCCTAGGGGACTTTCCACCGGGGAGCTGTTTTTT.

The gene calls are TRBV28 and TRBJ2-3, with D unclear. Germline values: CDR1 MDHEN, CDR2 SYDVKM. The CDR3 contains 12 residues. The ends were cut back, 7 bases at V and 3 bases at J, with 8 bases in the middle. The CDR3 loop reads CASTPVTDTQYF. The CDR3 DNA sequence: TGTGCCAGCACCCCGGTGACAGATACGCAGTATTTT.

The V and J genes are TRBV5-4 and TRBJ2-2; 8 nucleotides line up with TRBD1. V lost 4 bases to trimming and J lost 4 bases; unmatched junction nucleotides: 6. Germline lookup yields CDR1 SGHNT and CDR2 YYREEE (reference sequence). The CDR3 sequence is 15 residues long. The CDR3 DNA is TGTGCCAGCAGCCCGACAGGGGTGTTCACCGGGGAGCTGTTTTTT. Its translation: CASSPTGVFTGELFF. Full variable domain (remainder filled in from reference TRBV5-4 and TRBJ2-2): ETGVTQSPTHLIKTRGQQVTLRCSSQSGHNTVSWYQQALGQGPQFIFQYYREEENGRGNFPPRFSGLQFPNYSSELNVNALELDDSALYLCASSPTGVFTGELFFGEGSRLTVL.